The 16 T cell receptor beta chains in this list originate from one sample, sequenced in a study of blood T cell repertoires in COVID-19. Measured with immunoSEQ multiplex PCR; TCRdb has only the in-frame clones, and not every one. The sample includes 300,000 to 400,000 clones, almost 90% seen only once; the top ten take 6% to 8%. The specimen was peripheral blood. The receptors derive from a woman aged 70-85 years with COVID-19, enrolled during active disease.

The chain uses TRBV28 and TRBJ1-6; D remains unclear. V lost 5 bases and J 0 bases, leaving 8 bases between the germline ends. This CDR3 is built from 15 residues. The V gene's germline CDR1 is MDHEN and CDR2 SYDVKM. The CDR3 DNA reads TGTGCCAGCAGTGGTCCAGGCTCCTATAATTCACCCCTCCACTTT. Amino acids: CASSGPGSYNSPLHF.

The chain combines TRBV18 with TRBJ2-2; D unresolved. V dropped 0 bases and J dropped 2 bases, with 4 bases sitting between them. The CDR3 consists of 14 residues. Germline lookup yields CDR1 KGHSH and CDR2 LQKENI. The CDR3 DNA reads TGTGCCAGCTCACCACCGTCTAACACCGGGGAGCTGTTTTTT. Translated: CASSPPSNTGELFF.

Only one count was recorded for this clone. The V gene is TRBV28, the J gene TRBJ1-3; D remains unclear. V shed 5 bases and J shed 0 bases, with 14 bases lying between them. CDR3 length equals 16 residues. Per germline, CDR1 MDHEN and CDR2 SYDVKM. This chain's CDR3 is CASSPPGLSSGNTIYF. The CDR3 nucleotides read TGTGCCAGCAGTCCTCCCGGACTGTCCTCTGGAAACACCATATATTTT. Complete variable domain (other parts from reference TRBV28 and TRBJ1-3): DVKVTQSSRYLVKRTGEKVFLECVQDMDHENMFWYRQDPGLGLRLIYFSYDVKMKEKGDIPEGYSVSREKKERFSLILESASTNQTSMYLCASSPPGLSSGNTIYFGEGSWLTVV.

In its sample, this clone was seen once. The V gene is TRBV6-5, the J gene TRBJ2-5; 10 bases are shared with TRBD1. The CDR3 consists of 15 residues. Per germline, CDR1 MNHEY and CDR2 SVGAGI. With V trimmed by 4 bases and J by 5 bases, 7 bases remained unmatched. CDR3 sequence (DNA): TGTGCCAGCAGTTCCCGGGACAGGGGTCAGGAGACCCAGTACTTC. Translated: CASSSRDRGQETQYF.

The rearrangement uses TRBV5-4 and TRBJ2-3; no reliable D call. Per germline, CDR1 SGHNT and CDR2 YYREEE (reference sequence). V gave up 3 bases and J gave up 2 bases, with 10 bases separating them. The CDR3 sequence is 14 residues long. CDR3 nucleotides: TGTGCCAGCAGCTCTCTAAGCTACACAGATACGCAGTATTTT. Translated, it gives CASSSLSYTDTQYF.

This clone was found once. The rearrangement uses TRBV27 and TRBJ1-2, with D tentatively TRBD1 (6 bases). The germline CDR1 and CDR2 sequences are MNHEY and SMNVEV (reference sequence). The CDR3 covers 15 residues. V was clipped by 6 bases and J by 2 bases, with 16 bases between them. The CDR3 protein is CASSTHSQGNYGYTF. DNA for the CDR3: TGTGCCAGCAGCACCCACAGCCAGGGGAACTATGGCTACACCTTC.

The CDR3 protein is CASSSDGRGPYEQYF. CDR3 in DNA: TGCGCCAGCAGCTCCGATGGCAGGGGGCCCTACGAGCAGTACTTC. This rearrangement joins TRBV5-1 to TRBJ2-7; 8 positions match TRBD1. The germline CDR1 and CDR2 sequences are SGHRS and YFSETQ. V gave up 3 bases and J gave up 2 bases; unmatched junction bases: 7. CDR3 size: 15 residues.

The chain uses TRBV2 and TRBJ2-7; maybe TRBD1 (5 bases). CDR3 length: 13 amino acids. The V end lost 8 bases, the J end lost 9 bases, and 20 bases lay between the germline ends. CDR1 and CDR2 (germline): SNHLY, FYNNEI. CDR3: CASDKMGREGQYF. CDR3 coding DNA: TGTGCCAGCGACAAGATGGGCAGGGAAGGGCAGTACTTC.

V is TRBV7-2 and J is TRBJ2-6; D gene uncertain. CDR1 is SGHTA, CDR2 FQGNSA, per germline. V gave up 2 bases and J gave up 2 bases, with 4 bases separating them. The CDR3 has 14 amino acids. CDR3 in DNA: TGTGCCAGCAGCTTACAAACTGGGGCCAACGTCCTGACTTTC. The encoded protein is CASSLQTGANVLTF.

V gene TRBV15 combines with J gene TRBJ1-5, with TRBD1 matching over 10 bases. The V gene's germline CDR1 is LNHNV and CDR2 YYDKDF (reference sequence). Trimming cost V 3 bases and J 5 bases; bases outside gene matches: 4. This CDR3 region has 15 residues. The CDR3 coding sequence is TGTGCCACCAGCAGCGGACAGGGGGTATATCAGCCCCAGCATTTT. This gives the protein CATSSGQGVYQPQHF.

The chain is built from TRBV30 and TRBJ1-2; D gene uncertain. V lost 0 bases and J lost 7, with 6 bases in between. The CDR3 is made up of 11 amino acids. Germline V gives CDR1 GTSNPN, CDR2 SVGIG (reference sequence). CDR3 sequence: CAWSVSGGYTF. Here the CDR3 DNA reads TGTGCCTGGAGTGTATCAGGTGGCTACACCTTC.

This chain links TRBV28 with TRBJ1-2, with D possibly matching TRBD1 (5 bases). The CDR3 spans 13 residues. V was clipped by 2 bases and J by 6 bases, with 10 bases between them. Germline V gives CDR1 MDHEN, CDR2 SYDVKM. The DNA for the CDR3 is TGTGCCAGCAGTTTAAAGGGGAGGCATGGCTACACCTTC. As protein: CASSLKGRHGYTF.

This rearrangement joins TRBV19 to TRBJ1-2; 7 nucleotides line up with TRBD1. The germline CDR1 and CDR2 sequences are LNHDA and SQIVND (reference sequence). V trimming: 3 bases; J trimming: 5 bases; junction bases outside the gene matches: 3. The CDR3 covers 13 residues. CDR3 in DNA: TGTGCCAGTAGTATGACAGGGCCTTATGGCTACACCTTC. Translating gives CASSMTGPYGYTF.

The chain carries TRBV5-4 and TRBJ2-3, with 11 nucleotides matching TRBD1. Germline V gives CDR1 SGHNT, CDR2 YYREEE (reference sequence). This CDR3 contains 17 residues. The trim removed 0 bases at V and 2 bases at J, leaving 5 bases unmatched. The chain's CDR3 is CASSLVGQGVVTDTQYF. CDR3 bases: TGTGCCAGCAGCTTGGTGGGACAGGGGGTAGTCACAGATACGCAGTATTTT.

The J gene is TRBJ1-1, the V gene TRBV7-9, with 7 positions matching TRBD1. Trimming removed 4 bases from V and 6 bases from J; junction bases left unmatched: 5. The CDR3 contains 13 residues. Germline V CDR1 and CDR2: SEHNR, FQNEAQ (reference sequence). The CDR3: CASSSGTVAEAFF. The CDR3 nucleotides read TGTGCCAGCAGCTCCGGGACAGTTGCTGAAGCTTTCTTT.

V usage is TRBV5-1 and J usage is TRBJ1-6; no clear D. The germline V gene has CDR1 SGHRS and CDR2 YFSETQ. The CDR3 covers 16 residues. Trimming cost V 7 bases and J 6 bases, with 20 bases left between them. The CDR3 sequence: CASALLAPGGNSPLHF. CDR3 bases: TGCGCCAGCGCTCTGTTGGCCCCAGGTGGTAATTCACCCCTCCACTTT.